This T cell receptor (beta chain) was obtained from a study of blood T cells in healthy people across ages (dated by TCRdb to 2014 to 2015). Concerning the study at large: In model experiments, template switching captured roughly one uniquely barcoded TCR beta cDNA molecule for every two T cells. Using deep sequencing normalized with unique cDNA molecular identifiers, the study measured how TCR beta repertoire diversity changes with age. The donors were split into four age groups: young (average about 15 years), middle-aged (39), aged (roughly 65) and long-lived (under 85). To avoid experimental bias, donors of different ages were distributed randomly across sequencing lanes. The study analyzed two additional independent replicas of 1 million unique cDNA reads from the same blood draw for two donors, one aged 18 to 30 and one aged 80 or older.

There are 12 amino acids in the CDR3, from cysteine to phenylalanine inclusive. The sequence is cut down to CDR3 DNA, 36 bases in frame from base 1. The germline V gene provides CDR1 MNHEY and CDR2 SVGEGT. Trimming takes 8 bases from V and 5 bases from J, and the germline ends sit 12 bases apart. This clonotype was observed a single time. This clone's antigen is unknown. Base quality data are lacking; no much larger clone is found one base away. Library preparation employed 5' RACE. TCRdb shows the sequencer as Illumina HiSeq 2500. A second roughly 6 to 12 cycle PCR used a sample-barcoded 5' primer and a J-beta primer mix. A unique molecular identifier was introduced onto each TCR beta cDNA molecule by a template-switch 5' adaptor carrying 12 random nucleotides. Each sample yielded at least 3 million CDR3-containing paired-end reads. First-strand cDNA synthesis was performed from all RNA using the Mint cDNA synthesis kit, with priming by a TRBC-specific oligonucleotide. Following uracil-DNA glycosylase treatment, a first 18-cycle PCR with universal primers M1SS and BC2_uni_R was performed on all cDNA. Regarding the original processing steps: Each sample was normalized by randomly selecting 1 million high-quality reads, each carrying a distinct molecular identifier. Instead of being binned into consensus sequences, reads with shared molecular identifiers were discarded. MiTCR, set to a Q25 quality threshold and the strictest error-elimination algorithm, was used for CDR3 identification, clonotype clustering and error correction. Lower-bound total TCR beta diversity was estimated with a nonparametric unseen species model using Euler transformation. TCRdb redid the processing of the public reads, applying fastp at Q25 and MiXCR, and retained in-frame beta chains. For every CDR3 protein sequence, its rows merge into one entry that carries the most common genes and DNA. The V and J calls were not made by the authors but by TCRdb's processing. The sample yields 1,500,000 or so distinct CDR3 sequences; under 55% were counted once. Of the sample, approximately 4% falls within the top ten clones.

Donors were around 37 systemically healthy Caucasian individuals from Russia aged roughly 6 to 95 years. Each donor gave 8 to 10 milliliters of peripheral blood, drawn into EDTA-treated Vacutainer tubes. Ficoll-Paque density-gradient centrifugation was used to isolate PBMCs, with at least 7 million per sample. Trizol reagent was used to extract total RNA from the PBMCs, yielding at least 5.5 micrograms per sample. For every donor, flow cytometry on a PBMC aliquot measured the percentage of naive CD45RAhigh/CD27high T cells. What the study reported, not specific to this receptor: Because donor CMV infection status was unknown, age-related changes in expanded clonotypes were potentially confounded. Compared with the aged group, the long-lived group had more naive CD4+ T cells, fewer expanded clones and increased TCR diversity, a pattern suggesting age selection. The percentage of naive T cells measured by flow cytometry correlated strongly with observed TCR beta diversity. Since profiling was done on bulk unsorted PBMCs, naive and antigen-experienced compartments could not be conclusively compared. Estimates of total diversity from one million sequenced T cells were regarded as lower bounds and underestimates. As age increased, observed TCR beta diversity per million T cells dropped in a roughly linear way, and a significant reduction was already evident by age 40.

The chain employs TRBV6-2 or TRBV6-3 and TRBJ2-5; no confident D gene assignment can be made. Specimen: blood. The receptor was isolated from a woman aged 18-29 years in good health. In nucleotide form, the sequence is TGTGCCAGCCAGGCGCGCGTTGAGACCCAGTACTTC. Protein translation: CASQARVETQYF.